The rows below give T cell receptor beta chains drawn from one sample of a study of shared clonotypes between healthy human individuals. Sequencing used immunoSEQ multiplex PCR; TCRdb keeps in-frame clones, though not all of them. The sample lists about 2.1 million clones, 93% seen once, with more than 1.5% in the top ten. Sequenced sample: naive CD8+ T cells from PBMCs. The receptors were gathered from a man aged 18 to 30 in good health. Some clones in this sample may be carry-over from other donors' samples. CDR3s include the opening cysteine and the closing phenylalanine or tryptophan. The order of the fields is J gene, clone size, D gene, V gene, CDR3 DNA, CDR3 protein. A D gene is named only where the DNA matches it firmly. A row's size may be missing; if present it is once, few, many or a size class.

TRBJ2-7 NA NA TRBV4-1 TGCGCCAGCAGCCCGTCCCGGGGCGAGCAGTACTTC CASSPSRGEQYF
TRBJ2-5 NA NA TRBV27 TGTGCCAGCAGTTTATCTCGGGGATTCGAGACCCAGTACTTC CASSLSRGFETQYF
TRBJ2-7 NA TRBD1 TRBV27 TGTGCCAGCAGTTCAGGGGGTGTCGAGCAGTACTTC CASSSGGVEQYF
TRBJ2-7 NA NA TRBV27 TGTGCCAGCAGTTTATCCCCCGGGACGCAGACCTACGAGCAGTACTTC CASSLSPGTQTYEQYF
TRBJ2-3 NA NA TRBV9 TGTGCCAGCAGCGTGGGGACCGGGCTAGCGACGGATACGCAGTATTTT CASSVGTGLATDTQYF
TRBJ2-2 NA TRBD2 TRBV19 TGTGCCACCAGAGGGGTTAGCGGGGCCCGCACCGGGGAGCTGTTTTTT CATRGVSGARTGELFF
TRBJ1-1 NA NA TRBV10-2 TGCGCCAGCAGTGACTCGTCCCGCAGAGGGAACACTGAAGCTTTCTTT CASSDSSRRGNTEAFF
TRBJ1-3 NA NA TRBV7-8 TGTGCCAGCAGCTTAGCGCGTGGAAATGGAAACACCATATATTTT CASSLARGNGNTIYF
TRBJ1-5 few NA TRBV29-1 TGCAGCGCTGGGGTTGGGAATCAGCCCCAGCATTTT CSAGVGNQPQHF
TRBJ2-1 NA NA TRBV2 TGTGCCAGCAAATACAATGAGCAGTTCTTC CASKYNEQFF
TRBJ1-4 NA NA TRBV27 TGTGCCAGCAGTTTTGTGGGGGCGAAGGAAAAACTGTTTTTT CASSFVGAKEKLFF
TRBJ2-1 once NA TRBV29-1 TGCAGCGTTGGGTGGGGCTCCGGGTACAATGAGCAGTTCTTC CSVGWGSGYNEQFF
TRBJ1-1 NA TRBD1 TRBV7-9 TGTGCCAGCACCCCGGACAGGACTGAAGCTTTCTTT CASTPDRTEAFF
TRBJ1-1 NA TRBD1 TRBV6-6 TGTGCCAGCAGGCTCACCGGGACAGGGTTGAACACTGAAGCTTTCTTT CASRLTGTGLNTEAFF
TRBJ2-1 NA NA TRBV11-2 TGTGCCAGCAGCTCCGACAGCAATTTTCCCCACAATGAGCAGTTCTTC CASSSDSNFPHNEQFF
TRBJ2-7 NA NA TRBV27 TGTGCCAGCAGTTTATCGTGGGGGGTCGGCCCCTACGAGCAGTACTTC CASSLSWGVGPYEQYF
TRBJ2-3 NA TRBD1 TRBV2 TGTGCCAGCATACTTCAGGGGGTCATCTCTTCTAGCACAGATACGCAGTATTTT CASILQGVISSSTDTQYF
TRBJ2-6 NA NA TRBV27 TGTGCCAGCAGTATAGCCGGGTCCGGGGCCAACGTCCTGACTTTC CASSIAGSGANVLTF
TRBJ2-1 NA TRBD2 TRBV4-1 TGCGCCAGCAGCCAAGAGCCCCCTCCTAGCGGGAGAGCTTACAATGAGCAGTTCTTC CASSQEPPPSGRAYNEQFF
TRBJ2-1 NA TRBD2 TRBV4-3 TGCGCCAGCAGCCAAGATACGGGACTAGCGGACTACAATGAGCAGTTCTTC CASSQDTGLADYNEQFF
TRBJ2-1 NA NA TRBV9 TGTGCCAGCAGCACTAACCTGGGCCGCAATGAGCAGTTCTTC CASSTNLGRNEQFF
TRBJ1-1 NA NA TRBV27 TGTGCCAGCAGTTTCCTTAGTAGTGGCGCTGAAGCTTTCTTT CASSFLSSGAEAFF
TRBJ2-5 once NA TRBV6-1 TGTGCCAGCAGTGAATGGAGGGGGCTCGAGACCCAGTACTTC CASSEWRGLETQYF
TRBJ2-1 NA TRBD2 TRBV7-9 TGTGCCAGCAACCCACCACCAGCGGGAGTTGACAATGAGCAGTTCTTC CASNPPPAGVDNEQFF
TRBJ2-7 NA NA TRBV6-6 TGTGCCAGCAGTTACTGGACCGAGATAAGCTCCTACGAGCAGTACTTC CASSYWTEISSYEQYF
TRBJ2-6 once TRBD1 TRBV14 TGTGCCAGCAGTCACCGGGACAGGTTTTCCATCTCTGGGGCCAACGTCCTGACTTTC CASSHRDRFSISGANVLTF
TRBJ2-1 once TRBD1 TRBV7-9 TGTGCCAGCAGCATATTACAGGGGAAGGGCTACAATGAGCAGTTCTTC CASSILQGKGYNEQFF
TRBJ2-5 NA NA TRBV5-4 TGTGCCAGCAGCCCGACTATGGACAGTCAAGAGACCCAGTACTTC CASSPTMDSQETQYF
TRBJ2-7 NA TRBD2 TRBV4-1 TGCGCCAGCAGCCCCAGAGCGGGAGAGACCTACGAGCAGTACTTC CASSPRAGETYEQYF
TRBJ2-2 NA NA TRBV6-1 TGTGCCAGCAGTGCAACCCTCCGGGACCCAGACACCGGGGAGCTGTTTTTT CASSATLRDPDTGELFF
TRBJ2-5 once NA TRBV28 TGTGCCAGCAGTTTACGGGGGCTACAAGAGACCCAGTACTTC CASSLRGLQETQYF
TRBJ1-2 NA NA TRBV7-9 TGTGCCTGGTGGGATGGTGGCTACACCTTC CAWWDGGYTF
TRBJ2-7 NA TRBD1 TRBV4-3 TGCGCCAGCAGCCAAATCGTTGGGACAGGGAAATACGAGCAGTACTTC CASSQIVGTGKYEQYF
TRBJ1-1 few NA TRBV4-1 TGCGCCAGCAGCCGAGTGAAACAGGGATACACTGAAGCTTTCTTT CASSRVKQGYTEAFF
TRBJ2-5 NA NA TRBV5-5 TGTGCCAGCAGCTCTTACCCAAACAACCAAGAGACCCAGTACTTC CASSSYPNNQETQYF
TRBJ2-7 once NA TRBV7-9 TGTGCCAGCAGCTGGGGAAGGTCCTACGAGCAGTACTTC CASSWGRSYEQYF
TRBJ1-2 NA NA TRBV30 TGTGCCTGGGCTGAGGACAGCTATGGCTACACCTTC CAWAEDSYGYTF
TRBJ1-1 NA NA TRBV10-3 TGTGCCATCAGGGACGGGACTCATGAAGCTTTCTTT CAIRDGTHEAFF
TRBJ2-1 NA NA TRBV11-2 TGTGCCAGCAGCCTAGACGCTGGCGATGAGCAGTTCTTC CASSLDAGDEQFF
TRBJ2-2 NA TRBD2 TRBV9 TGTGCCAGCAGCGGTGAAGGGCTAAGCGGGAGGAACACCGGGGAGCTGTTTTTT CASSGEGLSGRNTGELFF
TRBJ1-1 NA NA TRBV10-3 TGTGCCATCAGTGATAATCCGGGGAACACTGAAGCTTTCTTT CAISDNPGNTEAFF
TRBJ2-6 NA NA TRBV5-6 TGTGCCAGCAGCTCGGGTAACATGGGGGCTGGGGCCAACGTCCTGACTTTC CASSSGNMGAGANVLTF
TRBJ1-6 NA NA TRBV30 TGTGCCTGGAGTGACAGGGTGAATTCACCCCTCCACTTT CAWSDRVNSPLHF
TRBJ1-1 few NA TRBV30 TGTGCCTGGACGGAGGCAGGAAAGGCTTTCTTT CAWTEAGKAFF
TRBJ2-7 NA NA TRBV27 TGTGCCAGCGGAAAAATAGGGGCCTATACCGGCGAGCAGTACTTC CASGKIGAYTGEQYF
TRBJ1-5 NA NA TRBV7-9 TGTGCCAGCAGCTTAGTTTATGCGGGGGGCAATCAGCCCCAGCATTTT CASSLVYAGGNQPQHF
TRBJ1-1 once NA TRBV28 TGTGCCAGCAGTTTATACAGGGCCGCTTTCTTT CASSLYRAAFF
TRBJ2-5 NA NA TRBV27 TGTGCCAGCAGTTTATCGGGGGGGGCGGCTCGGGAGACCCAGTACTTC CASSLSGGAARETQYF
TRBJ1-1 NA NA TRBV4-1 TGCGCCAGCAGCAACTCCAACCGAAACCAACTCTCGGACGGATTGAACACTGAAGCTTTCTTT CASSNSNRNQLSDGLNTEAFF
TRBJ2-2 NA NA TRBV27 TGTGCCAGCAGTTTAACGGTCACCGGGGAGCTGTTTTTT CASSLTVTGELFF
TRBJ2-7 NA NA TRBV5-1 TGCGCCAGCAGCTCTTCTAGTTCGGTTCGGGCATACGAGCAGTACTTC CASSSSSSVRAYEQYF
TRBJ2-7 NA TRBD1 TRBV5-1 TGCGCCAGCAGCTTGCCCCGGGACAGGGTCTCCTACGAGCAGTACTTC CASSLPRDRVSYEQYF
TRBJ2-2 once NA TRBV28 TGTGCCAGCAGTTTATCGAGTTGGACCGGGGAGCTGTTTTTT CASSLSSWTGELFF
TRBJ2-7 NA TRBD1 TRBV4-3 TGCGCCAGCAGCCAAGATCTTAGACAGGGCACTTACGAGCAGTACTTC CASSQDLRQGTYEQYF
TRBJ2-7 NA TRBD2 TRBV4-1 TGCGCCAGCAGCCAACGACTAGCGGGAGTAGACGAGCAGTACTTC CASSQRLAGVDEQYF
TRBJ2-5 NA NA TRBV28 TGTGCCAGCAGTTTTCAGGGGGAGGGTTCCCAAGAGACCCAGTACTTC CASSFQGEGSQETQYF